The source of this TCR beta chain is a study of spatial heterogeneity in lung cancer. Overall study context: The donors, about 78 patients with untreated early-stage non-small cell lung cancer, provided the samples. PBMC samples from follow-up, where available, were sequenced a median of approximately 24 months after resection. Alpha-chain sequences were consistently detected in smaller numbers than beta-chain sequences.

The CDR3 length is 15 residues. Germline V lookup: CDR1 SGHVS, CDR2 FNYEAQ. V gave up 2 bases and J gave up 8 bases; unmatched junction bases: 8. TCRdb reprocessed the 5' RACE reads via MiXCR and lists one record per CDR3 protein. In the table there are some 41,000 distinct CDR3 sequences, roughly 10% of which are singletons. Sample time point: blood at routine non-recurrence follow-up after resection. Tumor, nontumor lung or frozen PBMC supplied whole RNA, sequenced without sorting. The clonotype originates from a female donor with early-stage non-small cell lung cancer. This rearrangement joins TRBV7-6 to TRBJ1-4; TRBD1 agrees at 7 bases. Sequencing used PBMCs, obtained at follow-up. CDR3 region: CASSLLSTGSEKLFF. The CDR3 DNA follows: TGTGCCAGCAGCTTATTATCGACAGGGTCGGAAAAACTGTTTTTT.